This T cell receptor (beta chain) derives from a study of cytomegalovirus exposure and HLA in healthy donors. The overall study: As released early, the data held 85 million to 95 million unique TCRs from HLA-typed donors.

Nominally healthy donors were sampled, though unrecorded immune exposures were likely. This clone was counted a few times. Its target is not known. The V and J ends lost 1 base and 5 bases respectively, with 5 bases between them. Germline CDR1 SGHTA, CDR2 FQGTGA. The CDR3 has 13 residues. The primer mix had 60 Vbeta and 13 Jbeta primers. Produced via immunoSEQ multiplex PCR; TCRdb's table is partial and in-frame only. This table holds 30,000 to 45,000 clones, over 40% found once. Study-wide results and limits: V- and J-gene trimming in TCR beta was tied to a missense DCLRE1C variant by an analysis performed later.

V is TRBV7-3 and J is TRBJ2-2; the D gene is possibly TRBD2 (5 bases). Material for sequencing was PBMCs. The receptor was isolated from a woman aged 40 to 50 in good health and CMV-seropositive. This chain's CDR3 is CASSLSGTGELFF. CDR3 sequence (DNA): TGTGCCAGCAGCTTAAGCGGGACCGGGGAGCTGTTTTTT.